This entry lists 16 T cell receptor beta chains sequenced from one sample in a study of T-cell memory formation after mild COVID-19. TCRdb analysed the 5' RACE reads with MiXCR anew, one entry per CDR3 protein. This sample has some 450,000 distinct CDR3 sequences, with around 17% found just once. The material sequenced was PBMCs or a T cell subset sorted from them (not recorded which). These receptors all stem from a man between 18 and 29 years old who had mild COVID-19 (a few samples of this study predate the infection). Cell type and time point are not known.

The chain is built from TRBV5-1 and TRBJ1-2; 7 positions agree with TRBD1. V dropped 1 base and J dropped 0; count of bases not matched to a gene: 9. Germline V CDR1 and CDR2: SGHRS, YFSETQ. CDR3 length: 17 amino acids. CDR3 sequence reads: CASSLNAGTAANYGYTF. CDR3 bases: TGCGCCAGCAGCTTGAACGCCGGGACAGCAGCTAACTATGGCTACACCTTC.

This clonotype was seen more than once but under ten times. The V call is TRBV3-1, the J call TRBJ2-5, with 7 bases identical to TRBD2. This CDR3 region has 16 residues. Germline CDR1 reads LGHDT; CDR2 reads YNNKEL (reference sequence). The V and J ends lost 1 base and 3 bases, in that order; junction bases with no gene match: 8. CDR3 in amino acids: CASSQGTRSGKETQYF. In DNA, the CDR3 is TGTGCCAGCAGCCAAGGGACTAGGAGCGGAAAAGAGACCCAGTACTTC.

A note on this clonotype: A junction boundary mismatches the germline segment, possibly from a read error. V and J are TRBV5-5 and TRBJ1-1, with a possible D match to TRBD1 (5 bases). CDR1 and CDR2 from the germline V gene are SGHKS and YYEKEE (reference sequence). CDR3 size: 15 residues. The CDR3 loop is CASSDTSWTDTEALF. The CDR3 region has the DNA TGTGCCAGCAGCGACACATCATGGACGGACACTGAAGCTTTATTT.

The chain combines TRBV5-1 with TRBJ2-2; D not resolved. The CDR3 is made up of 15 amino acids. Trimming took 4 bases from V and 0 from J, leaving 10 bases between them. Germline V gene lookup returns CDR1 SGHRS and CDR2 YFSETQ. This CDR3 is CASSVRRPNTGELFF. As DNA, the CDR3 is TGCGCCAGCAGCGTCCGTCGGCCGAACACCGGGGAGCTGTTTTTT.

This clonotype was counted a few times. The chain couples TRBV5-5 to TRBJ1-5, with D unclear. The V gene's germline CDR1 is SGHKS and CDR2 YYEKEE (reference sequence). V shed 4 bases and J shed 0 bases, with 14 bases lying between them. The CDR3 has 16 residues. This chain's CDR3 is CASSLMLWNSNQPQHF. The CDR3 nucleotides read TGTGCCAGCAGCCTGATGCTTTGGAATAGCAATCAGCCCCAGCATTTT. Supplemented by reference TRBV5-5 and TRBJ1-5, the full variable domain reads DAGVTQSPTHLIKTRGQQVTLRCSPISGHKSVSWYQQVLGQGPQFIFQYYEKEERGRGNFPDRFSARQFPNYSSELNVNALLLGDSALYLCASSLMLWNSNQPQHFGDGTRLSIL.

The chain couples TRBV9 to TRBJ2-7, with D perhaps matching TRBD1 (5 bases). The CDR3 has 19 residues. Trimming took 0 bases from V and 4 from J, leaving 26 bases between them. Looked up from germline, CDR1 is SGDLS and CDR2 is YYNGEE. In DNA form, the CDR3 reads TGTGCCAGCAGCGTAGTTACCAGGGCTTTACCTCCATTATGTTACGAGCAGTACTTC. Translating it yields CASSVVTRALPPLCYEQYF. Based on the CDR3 plus reference TRBV9 and TRBJ2-7, the full variable domain is DSGVTQTPKHLITATGQRVTLRCSPRSGDLSVYWYQQSLDQGLQFLIQYYNGEERAKGNILERFSAQQFPDLHSELNLSSLELGDSALYFCASSVVTRALPPLCYEQYFGPGTRLTVT.

The chain uses TRBV20-1 and TRBJ2-1; TRBD2 agrees at 10 bases. J lost 9 bases, V lost 1 base, and 9 bases had no gene match. The CDR3 covers 15 residues. Germline V gene data show CDR1 as DFQATT and CDR2 as SNEGSKA (reference sequence). CDR3: CSARGPAGGPGEQFF. The CDR3 DNA sequence: TGCAGTGCTAGAGGGCCAGCGGGGGGGCCTGGTGAGCAGTTCTTC.

This chain connects TRBV7-6 to TRBJ2-3, with D unresolved. Looked up from germline, CDR1 is SGHVS and CDR2 is FNYEAQ. The CDR3 has 16 residues. V dropped 0 bases and J dropped 7 bases, with 17 bases sitting between them. CDR3: CASSLADQLAVHTQYF. In DNA form, the CDR3 reads TGTGCCAGCAGCTTAGCGGATCAGCTCGCTGTTCATACGCAGTATTTT.

The V and J genes are TRBV12-3 or TRBV12-4 and TRBJ2-1, with TRBD2 identical over 10 bases. The ends lost 7 bases at V and 4 bases at J; junction bases unmatched: 10. This CDR3 has 16 amino acids. In DNA, the CDR3 is TGTGCCAGCATCAGAGCCGGTAGCGGGGGGTACAATGAGCAGTTCTTC. It codes for CASIRAGSGGYNEQFF.

The sample holds a few counts of this clonotype. This CDR3 reads CASSIPREGSTEAFF. DNA for the CDR3: TGTGCCAGTAGTATCCCCAGGGAAGGGTCCACTGAAGCTTTCTTT. V gene TRBV19 combines with J gene TRBJ1-1, with D perhaps TRBD1 (5 bases). The CDR3 length is 15 residues. V lost 3 bases to trimming and J lost 4 bases, with 15 bases between them. From germline, CDR1 is LNHDA and CDR2 SQIVND (reference sequence).

This clonotype was detected a few times. The rearrangement uses TRBV7-6 and TRBJ2-5, with TRBD2 matching over 9 bases. Per the germline V gene, CDR1 is SGHVS and CDR2 is FNYEAQ. The CDR3 consists of 14 residues. V was pared by 0 bases and J by 9 bases, with 5 bases of the junction left unmatched. The CDR3 DNA reads TGTGCCAGCAGCTTAGCGGTAGCGGGGGCCCCCCAGTACTTC. It translates to CASSLAVAGAPQYF. Looking up the rest from reference TRBV7-6 and TRBJ2-5 gives the full variable domain: GAGVSQSPRYKVTKRGQDVALRCDPISGHVSLYWYRQALGQGPEFLTYFNYEAQQDKSGLPNDRFSAERPEGSISTLTIQRTEQRDSAMYRCASSLAVAGAPQYFGPGTRLLVL.

This clonotype was observed a handful of times. V is TRBV28 and J is TRBJ2-3; 8 nucleotides agree with TRBD2. CDR3 length equals 12 residues. V shed 6 bases and J 5 bases; nucleotides not matched to a gene: 1. From germline, CDR1 is MDHEN and CDR2 SYDVKM. CDR3 in DNA: TGTGCCAGCAGGGGACTAGTAGATACGCAGTATTTT. Its protein product is CASRGLVDTQYF. Together with reference TRBV28 and TRBJ2-3, the CDR3 gives the full variable domain: DVKVTQSSRYLVKRTGEKVFLECVQDMDHENMFWYRQDPGLGLRLIYFSYDVKMKEKGDIPEGYSVSREKKERFSLILESASTNQTSMYLCASRGLVDTQYFGPGTRLTVL.

A few counts support this clonotype. The chain is built from TRBV9 and TRBJ2-1; D remains unclear. CDR1 and CDR2 (germline): SGDLS, YYNGEE. The CDR3 extends over 13 amino acids. V was cut by 0 bases and J by 6 bases, with 7 bases left in between. The chain's CDR3 is CASSVGGLNEQFF. CDR3 nucleotide sequence: TGTGCCAGCAGCGTAGGTGGGCTCAATGAGCAGTTCTTC.

This chain links TRBV27 with TRBJ2-7; 7 bases match TRBD2. The CDR3 covers 12 residues. Germline CDR1 MNHEY, CDR2 SMNVEV (reference sequence). V gave up 8 bases and J gave up 8 bases; unmatched junction bases: 9. The CDR3 region has the DNA TGTGCCAGCGGAACCGAGCGGGGTAAGCAGTACTTC. Translating it yields CASGTERGKQYF.

This clonotype showed up just a few times. The chain carries TRBV5-1 and TRBJ1-1, with D possibly TRBD1 on 5 matching bases. The germline gives CDR1 SGHRS, CDR2 YFSETQ. V was clipped by 4 bases and J by 1 base, with 8 bases between them. The CDR3 sequence is 13 residues long. For the CDR3, the DNA is TGCGCCAGCAGCGGCGGACAGAACACTGAAGCTTTCTTT. It translates to CASSGGQNTEAFF.

The CDR3: CASSSYRNIQYF. CDR3 nucleotide sequence: TGTGCCAGCAGCTCGTATAGGAACATTCAGTACTTC. The rearrangement joins TRBV11-1 to TRBJ2-4; D is ambiguous. The V end was cut by 4 bases, the J end by 7 bases, with 8 bases between. Germline values: CDR1 SGHAT, CDR2 FQDESV (reference sequence). CDR3 length: 12 residues.